A single sample gave rise to the 14 T cell receptor beta chains below, sequenced in a study of T cell repertoires in cytomegalovirus infection (dated by TCRdb to the late 2010s). Sequenced using an Illumina HiSeq 1500. TCRdb handled the public reads itself, with Q25 trimming in fastp and clone calling in MiXCR, and kept productive beta chains. Rows merge per CDR3 protein into single entries with the most common DNA and genes. The sample table contains fewer than 700,000 distinct CDR3 sequences; only one count was recorded for 20% to 25% of them. The ten largest clones represent roughly 8% of the sample. Sequences were obtained from CD8+ T cells from PBMCs. The receptor set was obtained from a human donor in good health (CMV status not recorded). Some clones in this sample may be carry-over from other donors' samples.

The V call is TRBV19, the J call TRBJ2-3, with 7 positions matching TRBD1. This CDR3 region has 16 residues. With V trimmed by 4 bases and J by 4 bases, 11 bases remained unmatched. CDR1 is LNHDA and CDR2 is SQIVND in the germline V gene (reference sequence). The CDR3 sequence is CASSRATGQRSDTQYF. CDR3 sequence (DNA): TGTGCCAGTAGTAGGGCGACAGGGCAGCGGTCAGATACGCAGTATTTT. Full variable domain (rest looked up from reference TRBV19 and TRBJ2-3): DGGITQSPKYLFRKEGQNVTLSCEQNLNHDAMYWYRQDPGQGLRLIYYSQIVNDFQKGDIAEGYSVSREKKESFPLTVTSAQKNPTAFYLCASSRATGQRSDTQYFGPGTRLTVL.

This clonotype has a count of ten or more. V is TRBV12-3 or TRBV12-4 and J is TRBJ2-4; D not certain. Trimming left V 5 bases short and J 6 bases short, with 11 bases between. This CDR3 is built from 13 residues. CDR3: CASSRSPLNIQYF. The CDR3 DNA is TGTGCCAGCAGTCGGAGCCCCCTAAACATTCAGTACTTC.

This clonotype was counted between two and nine times. This chain connects TRBV19 to TRBJ1-1; D perhaps matches TRBD1 (6 bases). CDR1 and CDR2 from the germline V gene are LNHDA and SQIVND (reference sequence). The germline V and J ends were trimmed by 6 bases and 6 bases, with 14 bases remaining between them. This CDR3 region has 13 residues. The CDR3: CASSLQGLSEAFF. CDR3 DNA sequence: TGTGCCAGTAGCCTACAGGGTTTATCTGAAGCTTTCTTT.

V is TRBV6-6 and J is TRBJ2-2; 9 positions agree with TRBD2. The V and J ends lost 1 base and 7 bases, in that order; junction bases with no gene match: 10. Germline V gene lookup returns CDR1 MNHNY and CDR2 SVGAGI (reference sequence). The CDR3 is 17 amino acids. CDR3 region: CASSYLQAGGIYGELFF. The CDR3 nucleotides are TGTGCCAGCAGTTACTTACAGGCGGGAGGGATATACGGGGAGCTGTTTTTT.

As concerns this clonotype: A much larger clone sits a single nucleotide away, making a read error possible. The rearrangement joins TRBV7-3 to TRBJ2-1; no definite D call. Germline V gives CDR1 SGHTA, CDR2 FQGTGA. V was clipped by 5 bases and J by 0 bases, with 11 bases between them. The CDR3 has 15 residues. The CDR3 DNA sequence: TGTGCCAGCAGCCCCGACCAGAGCTCCTACAATGAGCAGTTCTTC. It yields the protein CASSPDQSSYNEQFF.

This clonotype was seen more than once but under ten times. This rearrangement joins TRBV29-1 to TRBJ1-2; maybe TRBD1 (6 bases). Trimming left V 7 bases short and J 3 bases short, with 24 bases between. Germline CDR1 and CDR2: SQVTM and ANQGSEA. The CDR3 extends over 16 amino acids. CDR3: CSASSNGGQMHYGYTF. CDR3 DNA: TGCAGCGCATCTTCGAACGGGGGGCAAATGCACTATGGCTACACCTTC. The full variable domain, rest sourced from reference TRBV29-1 and TRBJ1-2, is SAVISQKPSRDICQRGTSLTIQCQVDSQVTMMFWYRQQPGQSLTLIATANQGSEATYESGFVIDKFPISRPNLTFSTLTVSNMSPEDSSIYLCSASSNGGQMHYGYTFGSGTRLTVV.

The genes are TRBV27 and TRBJ2-1, with 9 nucleotides matching TRBD1. The length of the CDR3 is 13 residues. Per germline, CDR1 MNHEY and CDR2 SMNVEV (reference sequence). Trimming took 4 bases from V and 10 from J; bases not matched to a gene: 5. The DNA of the CDR3 is TGTGCCAGCAGTTCAACAGGGGGCAGGGAGCAGTTCTTC. Encoded protein: CASSSTGGREQFF.

V usage is TRBV7-9 and J usage is TRBJ2-7; a weak D match, TRBD1 (5 bases). V shed 5 bases and J shed 7 bases, with 21 bases lying between them. CDR1 is SEHNR, CDR2 FQNEAQ, per germline (reference sequence). The CDR3 contains 15 residues. DNA of the CDR3: TGTGCCAGCAGCCTCCCCCGGGTGGGGCCTTGGGAGCAGTACTTC. It encodes CASSLPRVGPWEQYF. Filled out from reference TRBV7-9 and TRBJ2-7, the complete variable domain reads DTGVSQNPRHKITKRGQNVTFRCDPISEHNRLYWYRQTLGQGPEFLTYFQNEAQLEKSRLLSDRFSAERPKGSFSTLEIQRTEQGDSAMYLCASSLPRVGPWEQYFGPGTRLTVT.

The chain couples TRBV7-6 to TRBJ2-1; 7 positions match TRBD1. The trim removed 6 bases at V and 5 bases at J, leaving 13 bases unmatched. The V gene's germline CDR1 is SGHVS and CDR2 FNYEAQ. The CDR3 totals 16 residues. CDR3 nucleotides: TGTGCCAGCAGTCGACTCAGACAGGGAATCCACAATGAGCAGTTCTTC. Translating gives CASSRLRQGIHNEQFF.

The chain couples TRBV7-8 to TRBJ1-1, with D perhaps TRBD1 (5 bases). Germline values: CDR1 SGHVS, CDR2 FQNEAQ. This CDR3 has 15 amino acids. Trimming removed 2 bases from V and 1 base from J, with 11 bases in between. This CDR3 is CASSLIRGRNTEAFF. The CDR3 DNA follows: TGTGCCAGCAGCTTAATACGGGGCCGGAACACTGAAGCTTTCTTT. Combining the CDR3 with reference TRBV7-8 and TRBJ1-1 gives the whole variable domain GAGVSQSPRYKVAKRGQDVALRCDPISGHVSLFWYQQALGQGPEFLTYFQNEAQLDKSGLPSDRFFAERPEGSVSTLKIQRTQQEDSAVYLCASSLIRGRNTEAFFGQGTRLTVV.

Points on this clonotype: A read error may produce the germline difference seen at one junction end. This rearrangement joins TRBV7-6 to TRBJ2-5; either TRBD1 or TRBD2 may fit D (5 bases each). The CDR3 runs 16 residues. Germline CDR1 reads SGHVS; CDR2 reads FNYEAQ. The CDR3 loop is CVSLKAGTVFQETQYF. DNA of the CDR3: TGTGTCAGCCTTAAGGCCGGGACGGTCTTCCAAGAGACCCAGTACTTC. The entire variable domain, with the rest obtained from reference TRBV7-6 and TRBJ2-5, is as follows: GAGVSQSPRYKVTKRGQDVALRCDPISGHVSLYWYRQALGQGPEFLTYFNYEAQQDKSGLPNDRFSAERPEGSISTLTIQRTEQRDSAMYRCVSLKAGTVFQETQYFGPGTRLLVL.

Ten or more counts support this clonotype. This sequence joins TRBV7-2 and TRBJ2-1; D is ambiguous. Trimming removed 5 bases at V and 10 bases at J, with 12 bases between. CDR3 length: 12 residues. The V gene's germline CDR1 is SGHTA and CDR2 FQGNSA. The CDR3 loop reads CASSLGKREQFF. The CDR3 DNA follows: TGTGCCAGCAGCCTGGGTAAAAGGGAGCAGTTCTTC.

V gene TRBV28 combines with J gene TRBJ2-3; TRBD2 matches at 12 bases. The CDR3 contains 15 residues. V dropped 8 bases and J dropped 3; count of bases not matched to a gene: 6. The V gene's germline CDR1 is MDHEN and CDR2 SYDVKM. The CDR3 is CASATSGGGTDTQYF. In DNA form, the CDR3 reads TGTGCCAGCGCGACTAGCGGGGGAGGGACAGATACGCAGTATTTT.

The rearrangement uses TRBV7-9 and TRBJ1-2; the D is unclear. The CDR3 covers 15 residues. Germline V gene lookup returns CDR1 SEHNR and CDR2 FQNEAQ (reference sequence). V was shortened by 2 bases and J by 0 bases, with 10 bases between the two germline ends. The CDR3 DNA reads as TGTGCCAGCAGCTTACTGGACGGAGCTAACTATGGCTACACCTTC. It translates to CASSLLDGANYGYTF.